The sequence of this T cell receptor (beta chain) was determined in a study of blood T cell repertoires in COVID-19. The CDR3 covers 16 residues. With 6 bases removed from V and 0 bases from J, the gap between germline ends came to 15 bases. Generated by immunoSEQ multiplex PCR, the TCRdb table keeps only in-frame clones and is missing some. The sample lists 100,000 to 150,000 clones, around 90% occurring once. The TCR sequence derives from a human donor in a cohort sampled during active COVID-19. Sequencing was performed on peripheral blood. The chain joins TRBV6-7 to TRBJ1-5; tentative D call: TRBD1 (5 bases). TRBV6-7 is flagged as an ORF with uncertain function. The chain's CDR3 is CASRGEQGCSNQPQHF. In nucleotides, the CDR3 is TGTGCCAGCAGAGGGGAACAAGGGTGTAGCAATCAGCCCCAGCATTTT.